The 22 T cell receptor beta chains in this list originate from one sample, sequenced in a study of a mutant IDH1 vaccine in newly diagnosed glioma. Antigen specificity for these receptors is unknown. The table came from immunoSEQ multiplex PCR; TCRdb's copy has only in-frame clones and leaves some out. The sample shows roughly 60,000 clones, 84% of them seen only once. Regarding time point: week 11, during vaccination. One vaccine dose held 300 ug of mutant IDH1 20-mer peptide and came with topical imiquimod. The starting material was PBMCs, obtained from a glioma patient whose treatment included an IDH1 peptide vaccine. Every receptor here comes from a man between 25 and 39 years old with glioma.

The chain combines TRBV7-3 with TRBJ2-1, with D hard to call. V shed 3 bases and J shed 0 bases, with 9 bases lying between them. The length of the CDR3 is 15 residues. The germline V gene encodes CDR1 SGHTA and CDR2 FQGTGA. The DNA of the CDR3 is TGTGCCAGCAGCTTGGTCCTCGGCTCCTACAATGAGCAGTTCTTC. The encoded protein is CASSLVLGSYNEQFF.

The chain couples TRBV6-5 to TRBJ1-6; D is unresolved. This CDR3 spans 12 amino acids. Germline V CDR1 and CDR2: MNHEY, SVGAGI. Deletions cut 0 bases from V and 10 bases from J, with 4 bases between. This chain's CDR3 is CASSYSASPLHF. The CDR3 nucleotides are TGTGCCAGCAGTTACTCGGCCTCACCCCTCCACTTT.

CDR3 in DNA: TGTGCCAGCAGTTTAAGGTACAACACTGAAGCTTTCTTT. Its translation is CASSLRYNTEAFF. The chain is built from TRBV28 and TRBJ1-1; the D is unclear. The CDR3 length is 13 residues. Trimming shortened V by 2 bases and J by 2 bases, and 6 bases separated the two germline ends. Germline V gene data show CDR1 as MDHEN and CDR2 as SYDVKM.

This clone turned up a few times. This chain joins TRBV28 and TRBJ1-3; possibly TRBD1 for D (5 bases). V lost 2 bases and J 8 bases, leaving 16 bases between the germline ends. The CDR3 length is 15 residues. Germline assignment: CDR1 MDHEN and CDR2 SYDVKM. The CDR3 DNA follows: TGTGCCAGCAGTTTAAGCGGGGCGAGAGGGGACACCATATATTTT. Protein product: CASSLSGARGDTIYF.

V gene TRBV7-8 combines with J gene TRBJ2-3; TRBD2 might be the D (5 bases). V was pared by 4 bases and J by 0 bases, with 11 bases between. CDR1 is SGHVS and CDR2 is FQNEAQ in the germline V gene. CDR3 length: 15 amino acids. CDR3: CASSSSGTSTDTQYF. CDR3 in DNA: TGTGCCAGCAGCTCGAGCGGAACTAGCACAGATACGCAGTATTTT. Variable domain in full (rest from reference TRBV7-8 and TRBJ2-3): GAGVSQSPRYKVAKRGQDVALRCDPISGHVSLFWYQQALGQGPEFLTYFQNEAQLDKSGLPSDRFFAERPEGSVSTLKIQRTQQEDSAVYLCASSSSGTSTDTQYFGPGTRLTVL.

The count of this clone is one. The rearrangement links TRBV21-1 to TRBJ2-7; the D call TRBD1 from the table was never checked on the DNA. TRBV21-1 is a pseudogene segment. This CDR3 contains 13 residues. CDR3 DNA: TGTGCCAGCAGCAACGACAGAATCTACGAGCAGTACTTC. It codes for CASSNDRIYEQYF.

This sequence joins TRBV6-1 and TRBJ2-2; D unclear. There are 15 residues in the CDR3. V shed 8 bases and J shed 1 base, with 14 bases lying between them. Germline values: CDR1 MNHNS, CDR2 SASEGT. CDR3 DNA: TGTGCCAGCGGAAGGACGCGGCAGAACACCGGGGAGCTGTTTTTT. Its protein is CASGRTRQNTGELFF.

CDR3 region: CASSPGTSGSGATQYF. In nucleotides, the CDR3 is TGTGCCAGCTCACCCGGGACTAGCGGGAGCGGAGCGACCCAGTACTTC. The gene calls are TRBV18 and TRBJ2-5, with 14 bases that match TRBD2. This CDR3 has 16 amino acids. Germline values: CDR1 KGHSH, CDR2 LQKENI. V gave up 3 bases and J gave up 7 bases; unmatched junction bases: 7. The full variable domain, completed using reference TRBV18 and TRBJ2-5, is NAGVMQNPRHLVRRRGQEARLRCSPMKGHSHVYWYRQLPEEGLKFMVYLQKENIIDESGMPKERFSAEFPKEGPSILRIQQVVRGDSAAYFCASSPGTSGSGATQYFGPGTRLLVL.

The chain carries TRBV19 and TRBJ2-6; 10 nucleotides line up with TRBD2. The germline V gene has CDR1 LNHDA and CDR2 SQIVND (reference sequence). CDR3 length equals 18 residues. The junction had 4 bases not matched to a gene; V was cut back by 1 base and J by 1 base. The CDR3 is CASSIVSGRVSGANVLTF. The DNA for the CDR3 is TGTGCCAGTAGTATAGTGAGCGGGAGGGTGTCTGGGGCCAACGTCCTGACTTTC.

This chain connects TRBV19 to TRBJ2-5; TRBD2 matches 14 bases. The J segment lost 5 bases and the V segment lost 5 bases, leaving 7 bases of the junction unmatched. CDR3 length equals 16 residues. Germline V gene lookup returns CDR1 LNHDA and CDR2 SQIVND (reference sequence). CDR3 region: CASSETSGGAGETQYF. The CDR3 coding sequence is TGTGCCAGTAGTGAGACTAGCGGGGGGGCCGGGGAGACCCAGTACTTC.

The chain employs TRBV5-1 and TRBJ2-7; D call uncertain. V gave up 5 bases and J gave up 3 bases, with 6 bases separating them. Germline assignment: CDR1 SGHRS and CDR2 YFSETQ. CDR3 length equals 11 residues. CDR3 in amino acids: CASRINYEQYF. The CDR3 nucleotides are TGCGCCAGCAGGATCAACTACGAGCAGTACTTC.

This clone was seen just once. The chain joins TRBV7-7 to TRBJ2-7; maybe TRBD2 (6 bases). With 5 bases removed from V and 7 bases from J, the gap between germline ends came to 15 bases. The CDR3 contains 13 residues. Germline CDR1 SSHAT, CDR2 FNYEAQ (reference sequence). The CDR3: CASSQDWGEEQYF. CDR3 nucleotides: TGTGCCAGCAGCCAGGATTGGGGGGAAGAGCAGTACTTC.

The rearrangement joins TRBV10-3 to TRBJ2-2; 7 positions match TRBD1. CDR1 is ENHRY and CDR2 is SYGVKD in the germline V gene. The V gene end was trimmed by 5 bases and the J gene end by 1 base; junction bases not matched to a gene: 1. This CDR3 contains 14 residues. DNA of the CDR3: TGTGCCATCAGTTACAGGGGGAACACCGGGGAGCTGTTTTTT. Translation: CAISYRGNTGELFF.

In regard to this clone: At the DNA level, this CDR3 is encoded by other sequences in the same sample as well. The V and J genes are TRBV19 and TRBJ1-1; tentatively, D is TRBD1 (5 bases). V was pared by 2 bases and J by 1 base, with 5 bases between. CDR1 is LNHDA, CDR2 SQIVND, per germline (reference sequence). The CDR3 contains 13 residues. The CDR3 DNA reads TGTGCCAGTAGTATAAGGGGGAACACTGAAGCTTTCTTT. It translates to CASSIRGNTEAFF.

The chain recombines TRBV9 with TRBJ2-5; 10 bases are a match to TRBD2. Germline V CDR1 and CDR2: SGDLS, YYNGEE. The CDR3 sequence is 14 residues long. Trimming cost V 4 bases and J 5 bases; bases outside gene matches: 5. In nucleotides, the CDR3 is TGTGCCAGCAGCCTCGCACTAGCGGGGGAGACCCAGTACTTC. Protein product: CASSLALAGETQYF. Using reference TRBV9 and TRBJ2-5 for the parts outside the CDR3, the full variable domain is DSGVTQTPKHLITATGQRVTLRCSPRSGDLSVYWYQQSLDQGLQFLIQYYNGEERAKGNILERFSAQQFPDLHSELNLSSLELGDSALYFCASSLALAGETQYFGPGTRLLVL.

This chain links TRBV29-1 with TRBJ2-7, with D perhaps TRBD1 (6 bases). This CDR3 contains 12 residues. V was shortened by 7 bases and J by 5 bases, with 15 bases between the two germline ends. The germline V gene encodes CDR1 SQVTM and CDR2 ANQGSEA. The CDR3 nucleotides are TGCAGCGCCGATACAGGGATCCACGAGCAGTACTTC. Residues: CSADTGIHEQYF.

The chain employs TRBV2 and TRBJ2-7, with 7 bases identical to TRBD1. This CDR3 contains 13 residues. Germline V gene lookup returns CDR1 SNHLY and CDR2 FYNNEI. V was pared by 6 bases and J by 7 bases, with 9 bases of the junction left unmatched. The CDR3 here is CASSIQGPGEQYF. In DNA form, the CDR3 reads TGTGCCAGCAGCATACAGGGGCCGGGGGAGCAGTACTTC. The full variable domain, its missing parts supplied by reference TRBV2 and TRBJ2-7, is EPEVTQTPSHQVTQMGQEVILRCVPISNHLYFYWYRQILGQKVEFLVSFYNNEISEKSEIFDDQFSVERPDGSNFTLKIRSTKLEDSAMYFCASSIQGPGEQYFGPGTRLTVT.

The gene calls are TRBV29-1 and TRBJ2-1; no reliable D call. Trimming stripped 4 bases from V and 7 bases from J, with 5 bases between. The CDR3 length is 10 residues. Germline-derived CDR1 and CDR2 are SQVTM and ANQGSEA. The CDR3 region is CSVGENEQFF. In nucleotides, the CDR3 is TGCAGCGTTGGTGAGAATGAGCAGTTCTTC.

The CDR3, as DNA: TGTGCCACCAGCAGAGATAGGGACAGGGGGACTGAGCAGTTCTTC. Protein product: CATSRDRDRGTEQFF. V gene TRBV15 combines with J gene TRBJ2-1, with 11 positions matching TRBD1. The CDR3 consists of 15 residues. The trim removed 0 bases at V and 9 bases at J, leaving 4 bases unmatched. Germline CDR1 reads LNHNV; CDR2 reads YYDKDF (reference sequence).

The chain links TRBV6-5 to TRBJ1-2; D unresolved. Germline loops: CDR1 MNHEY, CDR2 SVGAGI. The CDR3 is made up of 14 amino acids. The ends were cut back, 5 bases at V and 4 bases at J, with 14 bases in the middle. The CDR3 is CASSNRDIPYGYTF. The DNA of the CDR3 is TGTGCCAGCAGTAACCGCGACATACCCTATGGCTACACCTTC.

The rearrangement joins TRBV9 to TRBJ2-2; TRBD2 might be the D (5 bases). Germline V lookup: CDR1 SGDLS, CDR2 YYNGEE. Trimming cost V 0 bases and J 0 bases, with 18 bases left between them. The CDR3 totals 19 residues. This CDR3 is CASSVAIGEGTTNTGELFF. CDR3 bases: TGTGCCAGCAGCGTAGCTATCGGTGAGGGAACAACGAACACCGGGGAGCTGTTTTTT.

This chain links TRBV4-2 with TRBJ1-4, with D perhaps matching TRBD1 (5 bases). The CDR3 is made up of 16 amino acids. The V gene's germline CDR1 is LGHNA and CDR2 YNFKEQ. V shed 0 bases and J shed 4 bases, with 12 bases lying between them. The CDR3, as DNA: TGTGCCAGCAGCCAAGATATTTACAGGCTTAATGAAAAACTGTTTTTT. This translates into CASSQDIYRLNEKLFF.